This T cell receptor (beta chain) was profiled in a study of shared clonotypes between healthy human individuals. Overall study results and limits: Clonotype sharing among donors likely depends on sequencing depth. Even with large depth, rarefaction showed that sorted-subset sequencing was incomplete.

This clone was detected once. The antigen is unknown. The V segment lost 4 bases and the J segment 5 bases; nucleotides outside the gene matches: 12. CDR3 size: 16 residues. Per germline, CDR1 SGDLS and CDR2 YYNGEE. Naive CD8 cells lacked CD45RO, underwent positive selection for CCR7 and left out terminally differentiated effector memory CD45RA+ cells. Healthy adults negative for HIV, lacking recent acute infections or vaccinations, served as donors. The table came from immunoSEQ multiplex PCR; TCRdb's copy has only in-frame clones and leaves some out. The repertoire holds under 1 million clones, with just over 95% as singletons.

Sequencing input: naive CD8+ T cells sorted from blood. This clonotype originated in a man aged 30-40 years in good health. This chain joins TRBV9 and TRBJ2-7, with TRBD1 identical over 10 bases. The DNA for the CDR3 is TGTGCCAGCAGCCCCTCGGGGGGACAGGGGTACCACGAGCAGTACTTC. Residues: CASSPSGGQGYHEQYF. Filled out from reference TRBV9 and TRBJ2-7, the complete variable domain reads DSGVTQTPKHLITATGQRVTLRCSPRSGDLSVYWYQQSLDQGLQFLIQYYNGEERAKGNILERFSAQQFPDLHSELNLSSLELGDSALYFCASSPSGGQGYHEQYFGPGTRLTVT.